The text below deals with one TCR beta chain. The target antigen is unknown. Both 60 Vbeta primers and 13 Jbeta primers went into the PCR. TCRdb's copy holds only in-frame clones and misses some; the assay was immunoSEQ multiplex PCR. This sample yields some 200,000 clones, of which 82% are seen a single time; roughly 0.095% belongs to the top ten. This entry is derived from a study of cytomegalovirus exposure and HLA in healthy donors. Study-wide results and caveats: Cytomegalovirus association was assigned to approximately 160 TCR beta chains. A missense DCLRE1C variant was associated with V- and J-gene trimming of TCR beta chains in a later analysis, and an independent cohort replicated the association.

With V trimmed by 4 bases and J by 5 bases, 7 bases remained unmatched. CDR3 size: 15 residues. Germline V lookup: CDR1 ENHRY, CDR2 SYGVKD. This clonotype was sampled from a boy aged 2-15 years in good health and CMV-seronegative. Sequencing was carried out using PBMCs. The genes are TRBV10-3 and TRBJ2-5, with 10 bases matching TRBD1. The CDR3 nucleotides are TGTGCCATCAGTGGCGACAGGGGGCGAGGGGAGACCCAGTACTTC. It is translated as CAISGDRGRGETQYF.